The 29 T cell receptor beta chains below all came from one sample that was sequenced in a study of beta chain features in type 1 diabetes. Expressed TCRB transcripts were sequenced after all isolated RNA was converted to cDNA. Assay: immunoSEQ multiplex PCR; the TCRdb copy retains only in-frame clones and omits some. The data show 140,000 to 150,000 clones, 48% seen once. The sample was Tregs from blood. These receptor sequences come from a man between 18 and 29 years old in good health.

There are a few counts of this clone. The genes are TRBV29-1 and TRBJ2-7; a possible D gene is TRBD2 (7 bases). The CDR3 contains 13 residues. Germline assignment: CDR1 SQVTM and CDR2 ANQGSEA. The V and J ends lost 4 bases and 3 bases respectively, with 13 bases between them. In DNA, the CDR3 is TGCAGCGTTGGAGAGGGAGGGGGCTACGAGCAGTACTTC. Translated: CSVGEGGGYEQYF.

The rearrangement links TRBV7-2 to TRBJ1-2, with D maybe TRBD1 (5 bases). Germline CDR1 and CDR2: SGHTA and FQGNSA. Trimming pared 5 bases from V and 5 bases from J, leaving 9 bases between. The CDR3 spans 12 residues. The CDR3 spells CASSPQGYGYTF. DNA of the CDR3: TGTGCCAGCAGCCCCCAGGGATATGGCTACACCTTC.

The chain has TRBV5-6 and TRBJ2-4, with D tentatively TRBD1 (5 bases). The V end lost 5 bases, the J end lost 0 bases, and 18 bases lay between the germline ends. Germline lookup yields CDR1 SGHDT and CDR2 YYEEEE. This CDR3 comprises 17 residues. CDR3 DNA: TGTGCCAGCAGTGGGCCACCCCGGACATTAGCCAAAAACATTCAGTACTTC. This translates into CASSGPPRTLAKNIQYF.

The V and J genes are TRBV30 and TRBJ2-1; possible D gene TRBD2, 5 bases. Germline V gene sequence: CDR1 GTSNPN, CDR2 SVGIG (reference sequence). This CDR3 is built from 13 residues. Trimming left V 2 bases short and J 8 bases short, with 13 bases between. The CDR3 reads CAWSRLAVHEQFF. In DNA form, the CDR3 reads TGTGCCTGGAGTCGGCTAGCCGTCCATGAGCAGTTCTTC.

This clone has only a few counts. The chain links TRBV18 to TRBJ2-1, with 10 bases matching TRBD2. The trim removed 2 bases at V and 9 bases at J, leaving 7 bases unmatched. The CDR3 runs to 15 residues. Germline V gene sequence: CDR1 KGHSH, CDR2 LQKENI. Written as DNA, the CDR3 is TGTGCCAGCTCACCAGCAACAGCGGGAGGGAGTGAGCAGTTCTTC. Its protein product is CASSPATAGGSEQFF.

The chain has TRBV18 and TRBJ2-3; D not certain. Deletions cut 3 bases from V and 5 bases from J, with 9 bases between. Germline CDR1 reads KGHSH; CDR2 reads LQKENI. The CDR3 has 13 residues. The CDR3 sequence is CASSPRLLDTQYF. DNA of the CDR3: TGTGCCAGCTCACCGAGGCTCTTAGATACGCAGTATTTT.

The chain couples TRBV20-1 to TRBJ2-3; D gene unclear. Germline CDR1 reads DFQATT; CDR2 reads SNEGSKA (reference sequence). V lost 0 bases and J lost 6, with 4 bases in between. This CDR3 has 11 residues. The DNA for the CDR3 is TGCAGTGCTAGAGATAGCGATACGCAGTATTTT. Its protein is CSARDSDTQYF.

The V and J genes are TRBV7-2 and TRBJ1-4; D possibly corresponds to TRBD1 (5 bases). Germline loops: CDR1 SGHTA, CDR2 FQGNSA. CDR3 size: 18 residues. Trimming removed 3 bases at V and 0 bases at J, with 17 bases between. In nucleotides, the CDR3 is TGTGCCAGCAGCTTGCACCGGGACTACCCCCCAACTAATGAAAAACTGTTTTTT. As protein: CASSLHRDYPPTNEKLFF.

In its sample, this clone was seen once. This chain connects TRBV6-6 to TRBJ1-5; 9 bases match TRBD1. V lost 6 bases to trimming and J lost 5 bases; unmatched junction nucleotides: 8. The CDR3 spans 15 residues. Per the germline V gene, CDR1 is MNHNY and CDR2 is SVGAGI (reference sequence). CDR3 DNA sequence: TGTGCCAGCAGGCCGGCGGGACAGGGCGATCAGCCCCAGCATTTT. Translated: CASRPAGQGDQPQHF.

CDR3 in DNA: TGTGCCAGTAGACAAACTGGAGCTAACTATGGCTACACCTTC. Residues: CASRQTGANYGYTF. The gene calls are TRBV19 and TRBJ1-2; D gene uncertain. The CDR3 runs 14 residues. The V end was cut by 6 bases, the J end by 0 bases, with 11 bases between. The germline CDR1 and CDR2 sequences are LNHDA and SQIVND (reference sequence).

The chain recombines TRBV25-1 with TRBJ2-7; possible D gene TRBD2, 6 bases. Germline V gene data show CDR1 as MGHDK and CDR2 as SYGVNS. The CDR3 has 13 residues. V lost 4 bases, J lost 7 bases, and 14 bases lay in between. The CDR3 DNA reads TGTGCCAGCAGTGGCCCCCGAGGAGGGGAGCAGTACTTC. Translation gives CASSGPRGGEQYF.

V and J are TRBV20-1 and TRBJ2-7; TRBD2 matches 7 bases. V lost 3 bases, J lost 7 bases, and 3 bases stayed unmatched. The germline gives CDR1 DFQATT, CDR2 SNEGSKA (reference sequence). The CDR3 runs 11 residues. The CDR3 DNA reads TGCAGTGCTAGTAGCGGGCGGGAGCAGTACTTC. This sequence encodes CSASSGREQYF.

The chain uses TRBV9 and TRBJ2-7; 9 positions agree with TRBD2. The CDR3 runs 15 residues. J lost 5 bases, V lost 3 bases, and 9 bases had no gene match. CDR1 is SGDLS and CDR2 is YYNGEE in the germline V gene. CDR3 coding DNA: TGTGCCAGCAGCGCCGTTAGCGGGGGCCCTAACGAGCAGTACTTC. Encoded protein: CASSAVSGGPNEQYF. The variable domain in full, completed from reference TRBV9 and TRBJ2-7, reads DSGVTQTPKHLITATGQRVTLRCSPRSGDLSVYWYQQSLDQGLQFLIQYYNGEERAKGNILERFSAQQFPDLHSELNLSSLELGDSALYFCASSAVSGGPNEQYFGPGTRLTVT.

This chain connects TRBV10-3 to TRBJ1-2, with 10 bases identical to TRBD1. This CDR3 spans 13 amino acids. CDR1 ENHRY and CDR2 SYGVKD come from the germline V gene. Unmatched junction bases numbered 7, after V lost 10 bases and J lost 5 bases. CDR3 protein: CATTGGQGYGYTF. The DNA of the CDR3 is TGTGCCACCACCGGGGGACAGGGGTATGGCTACACCTTC.

The chain has TRBV10-3 and TRBJ2-7; tentatively, D is TRBD1 (6 bases). This CDR3 has 13 amino acids. From germline, CDR1 is ENHRY and CDR2 SYGVKD. Trimming removed 6 bases from V and 5 bases from J, with 14 bases in between. In nucleotides, the CDR3 is TGTGCCATCAGCCTGGCAGGGGCGAACGAGCAGTACTTC. Amino acids: CAISLAGANEQYF.

This clone has just one count. The chain uses TRBV6-6 and TRBJ2-1; TRBD2 matches at 10 bases. The V gene end was trimmed by 5 bases and the J gene end by 4 bases; junction bases not matched to a gene: 8. Germline CDR1 MNHNY, CDR2 SVGAGI (reference sequence). The CDR3 runs 16 residues. Here the CDR3 DNA reads TGTGCCAGCAGTGGTCCCCTAGCGGGAGTATACAATGAGCAGTTCTTC. The encoded protein is CASSGPLAGVYNEQFF.

This chain links TRBV18 with TRBJ2-3, with TRBD1 as a possible D gene (6 bases). Germline V gene data show CDR1 as KGHSH and CDR2 as LQKENI. The CDR3 totals 16 residues. V was pared by 3 bases and J by 5 bases, with 18 bases between. The CDR3 nucleotides are TGTGCCAGCTCACCGTACAGGGAAGAAGTCAGAGATACGCAGTATTTT. This codes for CASSPYREEVRDTQYF. Full variable domain (outside the CDR3, taken from reference TRBV18 and TRBJ2-3): NAGVMQNPRHLVRRRGQEARLRCSPMKGHSHVYWYRQLPEEGLKFMVYLQKENIIDESGMPKERFSAEFPKEGPSILRIQQVVRGDSAAYFCASSPYREEVRDTQYFGPGTRLTVL.

The chain has TRBV28 and TRBJ2-7; TRBD1 matches 7 bases. The ends lost 5 bases at V and 2 bases at J; junction bases unmatched: 9. CDR3 length equals 15 residues. Germline lookup yields CDR1 MDHEN and CDR2 SYDVKM. CDR3 coding DNA: TGTGCCAGCAGTCCCACGACAGGGAATGCCTACGAGCAGTACTTC. This gives the protein CASSPTTGNAYEQYF.

This clone appeared a few times. The chain couples TRBV7-2 to TRBJ2-1, with 7 positions matching TRBD1. The CDR3 extends over 13 amino acids. V trimming: 8 bases; J trimming: 1 base; junction bases outside the gene matches: 2. From germline, CDR1 is SGHTA and CDR2 FQGNSA. Here the CDR3 reads CASETGSYNEQFF. CDR3 bases: TGTGCCAGCGAGACAGGGTCCTACAATGAGCAGTTCTTC.

This clone has only a few counts. This rearrangement joins TRBV7-2 to TRBJ1-5, with 7 bases lining up with TRBD1. After removal of 4 bases from V and 5 bases from J, the junction contained 2 bases not matched to a gene. This CDR3 has 13 amino acids. Germline lookup yields CDR1 SGHTA and CDR2 FQGNSA. Here the CDR3 DNA reads TGTGCCAGCAGCTACGACAGGGATCAGCCCCAGCATTTT. Translation gives CASSYDRDQPQHF.

The chain is built from TRBV21-1 and TRBJ2-5; the listed D gene, TRBD2, was not tested against the DNA. TRBV21-1 is described as a pseudogene. This CDR3 spans 14 amino acids. The CDR3 DNA reads as TGTGCCAGCAGCACCCGGGACTACCAAGAGACCCAGTACTTC. Translation gives CASSTRDYQETQYF.

The gene calls are TRBV4-3 and TRBJ2-3, with 8 positions matching TRBD2. With V trimmed by 3 bases and J by 1 base, 6 bases remained unmatched. The CDR3 sequence is 16 residues long. Germline CDR1 is LGHNA and CDR2 is YSLEER. CDR3 DNA sequence: TGCGCCAGCAGCCATGGTAATAGCGGGGGCACAGATACGCAGTATTTT. Encoded protein: CASSHGNSGGTDTQYF.

The chain uses TRBV11-3 and TRBJ1-1, with D tentatively TRBD1 (5 bases). The CDR3 is made up of 13 amino acids. The V end lost 5 bases, the J end lost 1 base, and 8 bases lay between the germline ends. Germline V gives CDR1 SGHNT, CDR2 YENEEA. CDR3 nucleotides: TGTGCCAGCAGCCTCCAGGGGAACACTGAAGCTTTCTTT. Its protein is CASSLQGNTEAFF.

The chain is built from TRBV5-5 and TRBJ1-1; the D gene is possibly TRBD1 (6 bases). V lost 1 base and J lost 1, with 11 bases in between. Germline CDR1 is SGHKS and CDR2 is YYEKEE (reference sequence). The CDR3 covers 15 residues. The CDR3 sequence: CASSLQGSRNTEAFF. In DNA, the CDR3 is TGTGCCAGCAGCTTGCAGGGGAGTAGGAACACTGAAGCTTTCTTT.

This clone was seen only a few times. The gene calls are TRBV5-6 and TRBJ2-7; no definite D call. The CDR3 runs to 13 residues. The V gene's germline CDR1 is SGHDT and CDR2 YYEEEE. Trimming removed 1 base at V and 3 bases at J, with 8 bases between. The CDR3 loop reads CASSLFGYYEQYF. The CDR3 region has the DNA TGTGCCAGCAGCTTGTTCGGGTACTACGAGCAGTACTTC.

The chain employs TRBV18 and TRBJ2-3, with D uncertain. CDR1 and CDR2 from the germline V gene are KGHSH and LQKENI. The ends were cut back, 1 base at V and 2 bases at J, with 13 bases in the middle. This CDR3 is built from 16 residues. In DNA, the CDR3 is TGTGCCAGCTCACCACGGAGTCCATCAAACACAGATACGCAGTATTTT. This encodes CASSPRSPSNTDTQYF.

This chain joins TRBV4-1 and TRBJ2-3; TRBD2 aligns across 11 bases. CDR3 length: 17 amino acids. J gave up 4 bases and V 3 bases, and 9 bases lay outside the gene matches. The germline V gene has CDR1 MGHRA and CDR2 YSYEKL. Here the CDR3 DNA reads TGCGCCAGCAGCCACCTCCTAACTAGCGGGAGATCAGATACGCAGTATTTT. The encoded protein is CASSHLLTSGRSDTQYF.

This clone appeared a few times. The chain uses TRBV27 and TRBJ2-3; D is possibly TRBD2 (5 bases). The V end was cut by 6 bases, the J end by 6 bases, with 13 bases between. Germline CDR1 and CDR2: MNHEY and SMNVEV (reference sequence). The CDR3 consists of 13 residues. The CDR3 coding sequence is TGTGCCAGCAGACTTATTTCGGGGGATACGCAGTATTTT. It translates to CASRLISGDTQYF.

This clone has more than one count but fewer than ten. The chain combines TRBV25-1 with TRBJ1-6; 7 nucleotides line up with TRBD1. The CDR3 length is 13 residues. With V trimmed by 7 bases and J by 9 bases, 6 bases remained unmatched. CDR1 is MGHDK, CDR2 SYGVNS, per germline. This chain's CDR3 is CASKGTASSPLHF. CDR3 nucleotides: TGTGCCAGCAAGGGGACAGCGAGTTCACCCCTCCACTTT.